This T cell receptor (beta chain) appears in the sequencing data of a study of blood T cell repertoires in COVID-19. Study-level background: The samples span acute and convalescent COVID-19 from the United States, Italy and Spain. Sample material is recorded as cDNA or gDNA derived from T cells, B-cell-depleted T cells, or PBMCs.

How the authors handled the data: Amplified reference gene primers provided the basis for estimating nucleated cell counts. This table comes from immunoSEQ multiplex PCR, and its TCRdb copy is limited to in-frame clones, with some not included. V, J and clone size are those of that table, while D and trimming were read from the DNA. The sample has about 170,000 clones; about 85% are singletons. Germline CDR1 MNHEY, CDR2 SVGAGI. This CDR3 comprises 14 residues. Trimming took off 2 bases at V and 3 bases at J, with 10 bases between the two ends. The receptor was isolated from a man in his 60s who had recovered from COVID-19. The chain uses TRBV6-5 and TRBJ1-1, with D uncertain. The sequencing sample was made of peripheral blood. CDR3 loop: CASSYMTGYTEAFF. CDR3 nucleotides: TGTGCCAGCAGTTACATGACGGGGTACACTGAAGCTTTCTTT.